This T cell receptor beta chain was captured by sequencing in a study of T cell repertoires and HLA-DP antigens. Study summary: Transduced HeLa cells presented HLA-DP to CD4+ T cells.

The table came from immunoSEQ multiplex PCR; TCRdb's copy has only in-frame clones and leaves some out. The table shows around 110,000 clones, with 90% to 95% occurring only once. Germline V gene sequence: CDR1 MRHNA, CDR2 SNTAGT. The CDR3 is 13 amino acids. V was pared by 4 bases and J by 8 bases, with 12 bases between. A remark on this clone: Its antigen remains unknown.

The chain recombines TRBV6-4 with TRBJ2-1, with D hard to call. This TCR was recovered from a woman aged 18 to 35 in good health and CMV-seronegative. The sample was CD4+ T cells from PBMCs. CDR3 coding DNA: TGTGCCAGCAGTGTAGAGGTCCGAGATGAGCAGTTCTTC. This codes for CASSVEVRDEQFF.